The 7 T cell receptor beta chains below were found in one sample sequenced in a study of blood T cell repertoires in COVID-19. Profiled with immunoSEQ multiplex PCR; TCRdb holds only in-frame clones, not every one. The sample gives 130,000 to 150,000 clones, about four fifths of which show up once; more than 8.5% is in the top ten. Material for sequencing was PBMCs or T cells enriched from blood (not recorded which). These receptors came from a man aged 45-65 years who had recovered from COVID-19.

This clone appeared once. This chain joins TRBV19 and TRBJ2-4, with 10 bases aligning to TRBD1. The CDR3 totals 17 residues. V shed 5 bases, J shed 0 bases, and the junction held 7 bases outside the gene matches. Germline V gene lookup returns CDR1 LNHDA and CDR2 SQIVND (reference sequence). The CDR3 loop reads CASSPKTGGLAKNIQYF. In DNA, the CDR3 is TGTGCCAGTAGTCCAAAGACAGGGGGCTTAGCCAAAAACATTCAGTACTTC.

J is TRBJ1-1 and V is TRBV9; tentative D call: TRBD1 (5 bases). V lost 0 bases, J lost 6 bases, and 12 bases lay in between. Germline values: CDR1 SGDLS, CDR2 YYNGEE. The CDR3 spans 14 residues. The chain's CDR3 is CASSVEVGGAEAFF. CDR3 coding DNA: TGTGCCAGCAGCGTAGAGGTGGGGGGAGCTGAAGCTTTCTTT.

This chain joins TRBV11-3 and TRBJ2-5; TRBD1 agrees at 9 bases. Germline V gives CDR1 SGHNT, CDR2 YENEEA. Unmatched junction bases numbered 7, after V lost 3 bases and J lost 5 bases. This CDR3 has 15 residues. The CDR3 DNA reads TGTGCCAGCAGCTTCGAGACAGGGGGGAGTGAGACCCAGTACTTC. Its translation: CASSFETGGSETQYF.

This chain links TRBV28 with TRBJ1-1; 10 bases are a match to TRBD1. The CDR3 length is 14 residues. Unmatched junction bases numbered 5, after V lost 3 bases and J lost 7 bases. Germline CDR1 and CDR2: MDHEN and SYDVKM. DNA of the CDR3: TGTGCCAGCAGTTTCCTGACAGGGGGCCTTGAAGCTTTCTTT. It translates to CASSFLTGGLEAFF.

The table lists this clone with a count of one. V is TRBV6-5 and J is TRBJ1-5; D is possibly TRBD1 (5 bases). Germline V gene data show CDR1 as MNHEY and CDR2 as SVGAGI. This CDR3 spans 13 amino acids. V was pared by 2 bases and J by 6 bases, with 8 bases between. CDR3 amino acids: CASSYDRLQPQHF. The CDR3 DNA reads TGTGCCAGCAGTTACGACAGACTTCAGCCCCAGCATTTT.

This clone was observed a few times. This chain links TRBV27 with TRBJ1-2; D might be TRBD1 (6 bases). The V gene's germline CDR1 is MNHEY and CDR2 SMNVEV (reference sequence). V shed 8 bases and J shed 1 base, with 14 bases lying between them. The CDR3 runs to 14 residues. DNA of the CDR3: TGTGCCAGCTCCGGGACATACCTTAACTATGGCTACACCTTC. Its protein product is CASSGTYLNYGYTF.

The V call is TRBV20-1, the J call TRBJ1-2; 9 bases are a match to TRBD1. The J segment lost 7 bases and the V segment lost 3 bases, leaving 9 bases of the junction unmatched. The CDR3 runs to 14 residues. Germline values: CDR1 DFQATT, CDR2 SNEGSKA (reference sequence). The CDR3 DNA reads as TGCAGTGCTAGTCCCAGTACAGGGGGCTTTGGCTACACCTTC. This translates into CSASPSTGGFGYTF.